Below, 7 T cell receptor beta chains from the same sample are listed, as sequenced in a study of T cells after posttransplantation cyclophosphamide. The repertoire was sequenced with immunoSEQ multiplex PCR; TCRdb's copy has only in-frame clones and lacks some. The sample includes tens of thousands of clones, none of them occurring once. Sequenced sample: PBMCs. The origin of the receptors is a woman between 55 and 75 years old in good health, CMV-negative, and a related stem cell transplant donor.

This clone appeared many times. The chain combines TRBV27 with TRBJ2-7; maybe TRBD1 (5 bases). This CDR3 has 13 residues. Germline CDR1 is MNHEY and CDR2 is SMNVEV (reference sequence). The germline V and J ends were trimmed by 0 bases and 3 bases, with 6 bases remaining between them. CDR3 region: CASSLSGHYEQYF. The CDR3 nucleotides are TGTGCCAGCAGTTTATCGGGGCACTACGAGCAGTACTTC.

This clone has just a few counts. The rearrangement uses TRBV9 and TRBJ2-1; 8 nucleotides agree with TRBD2. Losses at the gene ends were 4 bases for V and 7 bases for J; bases not matched to a gene: 16. The CDR3 has 17 residues. Germline assignment: CDR1 SGDLS and CDR2 YYNGEE. CDR3 coding DNA: TGTGCCAGCAGCTATCCCCACGGGGGGGTGGGAGGGAATGAGCAGTTCTTC. Residues: CASSYPHGGVGGNEQFF.

This clone was detected only a few times. V is TRBV7-2 and J is TRBJ1-2; D ambiguous. Germline V CDR1 and CDR2: SGHTA, FQGNSA. V lost 3 bases, J lost 5 bases, and 13 bases lay in between. CDR3 length: 14 amino acids. The CDR3 protein is CASSFGQRDYGYTF. The CDR3 region has the DNA TGTGCCAGCAGCTTTGGGCAACGCGATTATGGCTACACCTTC.

This clone was counted ten times or more. Given a much more abundant clone one base away, this may be a read error. The chain combines TRBV7-9 with TRBJ2-1; TRBD1 might be the D (5 bases). From germline, CDR1 is SEHNR and CDR2 FQNEAQ (reference sequence). The CDR3 extends over 14 amino acids. The CDR3 DNA sequence: TGTGCCAGCAGCTTAGGGGGCATCTACAATGGGCAGTTCTTC. Translating gives CASSLGGIYNGQFF.

The sample holds a few counts of this clone. The chain joins TRBV28 to TRBJ1-5; 8 bases are shared with TRBD1. Germline values: CDR1 MDHEN, CDR2 SYDVKM. J lost 3 bases, V lost 6 bases, and 4 bases had no gene match. The CDR3 covers 14 residues. The CDR3 reads CASSGQGLNQPQHF. CDR3 DNA sequence: TGTGCCAGCAGCGGACAGGGCCTCAATCAGCCCCAGCATTTT. Together with reference TRBV28 and TRBJ1-5, the CDR3 gives the full variable domain: DVKVTQSSRYLVKRTGEKVFLECVQDMDHENMFWYRQDPGLGLRLIYFSYDVKMKEKGDIPEGYSVSREKKERFSLILESASTNQTSMYLCASSGQGLNQPQHFGDGTRLSIL.

This clone was counted only a few times. V and J are TRBV9 and TRBJ2-1, with D possibly matching TRBD1 (8 bases). Germline CDR1 reads SGDLS; CDR2 reads YYNGEE. The CDR3 consists of 15 residues. V dropped 1 base and J dropped 4 bases, with 12 bases sitting between them. This chain's CDR3 is CASSVSQGGYNEQFF. The DNA of the CDR3 is TGTGCCAGCAGCGTATCACAGGGGGGGTACAATGAGCAGTTCTTC.

The table lists this clone with many counts. The V gene is TRBV4-1, the J gene TRBJ2-7, with D perhaps matching TRBD2 (5 bases). The V gene lost 3 bases and the J gene lost 0 bases, with 6 bases spanning the gap. Germline V gene lookup returns CDR1 MGHRA and CDR2 YSYEKL. The CDR3 totals 13 residues. CDR3 bases: TGCGCCAGCAGCCAGGGGAGCTCCTACGAGCAGTACTTC. Residues: CASSQGSSYEQYF.